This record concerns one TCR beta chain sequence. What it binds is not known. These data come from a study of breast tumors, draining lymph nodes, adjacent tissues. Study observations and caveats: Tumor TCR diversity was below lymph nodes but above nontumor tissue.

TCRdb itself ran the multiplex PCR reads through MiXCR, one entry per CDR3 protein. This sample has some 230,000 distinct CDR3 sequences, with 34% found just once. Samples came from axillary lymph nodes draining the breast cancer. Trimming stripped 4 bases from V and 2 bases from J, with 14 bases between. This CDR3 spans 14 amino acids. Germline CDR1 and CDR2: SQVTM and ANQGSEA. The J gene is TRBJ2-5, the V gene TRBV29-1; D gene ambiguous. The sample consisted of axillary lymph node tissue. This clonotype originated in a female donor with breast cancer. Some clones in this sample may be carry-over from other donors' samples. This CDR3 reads CSVGASRTQETQYF. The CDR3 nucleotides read TGCAGCGTTGGGGCGAGCAGAACTCAAGAGACCCAGTACTTC.